This paragraph reports one T cell receptor (beta chain). J gave up 1 base and V 0 bases, and 18 bases lay outside the gene matches. This CDR3 is 20 amino acids long. Germline V gene data show CDR1 as LGHDT and CDR2 as YNNKEL (reference sequence). The sample originates from a study of control samples from healthy donors and cancer patients. TCRdb's copy holds only in-frame clones and misses some; the assay was immunoSEQ multiplex PCR. The sample contains tens of thousands of clones, approximately 94% of which appear only once. This chain connects TRBV3-1 (or the pseudogene TRBV3-2) to TRBJ2-7, with 7 bases matching TRBD2. Specimen: blood. The receptor comes from a man in his sixties in good health. The CDR3 DNA reads as TGTGCCAGCAGCCAAGAAAGTCCAGGGTTACCGAGCGGGGATTCCTACGAGCAGTACTTC. Translation: CASSQESPGLPSGDSYEQYF.